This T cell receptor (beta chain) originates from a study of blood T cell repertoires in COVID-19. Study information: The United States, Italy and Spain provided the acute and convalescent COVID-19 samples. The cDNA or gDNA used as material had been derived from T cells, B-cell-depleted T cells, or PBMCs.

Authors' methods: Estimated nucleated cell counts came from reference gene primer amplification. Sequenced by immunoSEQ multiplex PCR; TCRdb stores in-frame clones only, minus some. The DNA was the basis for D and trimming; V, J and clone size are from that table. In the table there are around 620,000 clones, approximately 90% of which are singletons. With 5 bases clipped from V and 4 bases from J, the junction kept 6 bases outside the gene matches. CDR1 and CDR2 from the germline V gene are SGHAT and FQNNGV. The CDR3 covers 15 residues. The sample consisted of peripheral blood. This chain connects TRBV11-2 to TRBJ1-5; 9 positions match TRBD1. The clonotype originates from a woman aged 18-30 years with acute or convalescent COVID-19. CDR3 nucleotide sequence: TGTGCCAGCAGCCCGGGACAGGGAGCAAATCAGCCCCAGCATTTT. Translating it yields CASSPGQGANQPQHF.